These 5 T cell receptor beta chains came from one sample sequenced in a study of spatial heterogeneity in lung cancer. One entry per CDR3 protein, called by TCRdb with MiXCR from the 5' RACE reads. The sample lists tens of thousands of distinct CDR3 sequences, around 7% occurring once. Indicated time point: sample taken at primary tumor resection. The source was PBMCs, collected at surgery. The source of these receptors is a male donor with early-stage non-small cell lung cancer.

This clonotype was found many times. The CDR3 nucleotides are TGTGCCAGCAGTTTGGACAGGGGAAATAGCAATCAGCCCCAGCATTTT. This encodes CASSLDRGNSNQPQHF. The V call is TRBV12-3 or TRBV12-4, the J call TRBJ1-5, with 9 bases fitting TRBD1. The CDR3 loop spans 16 amino acids. Trimming took 3 bases from V and 0 from J; bases not matched to a gene: 3.

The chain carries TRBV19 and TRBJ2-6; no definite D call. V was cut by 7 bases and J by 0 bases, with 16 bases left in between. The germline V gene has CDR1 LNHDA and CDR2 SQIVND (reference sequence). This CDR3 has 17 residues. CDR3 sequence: CASTTRQVVSGANVLTF. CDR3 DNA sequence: TGTGCCAGTACCACCCGGCAGGTCGTCTCTGGGGCCAACGTCCTGACTTTC.

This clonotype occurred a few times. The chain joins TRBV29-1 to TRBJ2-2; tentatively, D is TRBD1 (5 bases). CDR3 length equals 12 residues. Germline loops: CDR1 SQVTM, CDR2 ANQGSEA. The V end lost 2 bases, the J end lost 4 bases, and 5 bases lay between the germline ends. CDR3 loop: CSVERGTGELFF. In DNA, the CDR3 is TGCAGCGTTGAAAGGGGCACCGGGGAGCTGTTTTTT.

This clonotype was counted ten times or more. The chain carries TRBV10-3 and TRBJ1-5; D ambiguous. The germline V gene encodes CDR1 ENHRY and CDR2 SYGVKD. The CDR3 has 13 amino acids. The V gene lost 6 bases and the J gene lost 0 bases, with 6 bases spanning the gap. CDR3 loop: CAIRSNSNQPQHF. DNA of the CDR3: TGTGCCATCAGGTCCAATAGCAATCAGCCCCAGCATTTT.

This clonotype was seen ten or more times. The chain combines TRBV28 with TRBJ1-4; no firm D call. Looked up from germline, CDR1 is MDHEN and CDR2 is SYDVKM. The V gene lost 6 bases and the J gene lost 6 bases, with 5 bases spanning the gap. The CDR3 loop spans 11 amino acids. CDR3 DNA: TGTGCCAGCAGCCGAGATGAAAAACTGTTTTTT. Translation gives CASSRDEKLFF.